The rows below give T cell receptor beta chains drawn from one sample of a study of shared clonotypes between healthy human individuals. Generated by immunoSEQ multiplex PCR, the TCRdb table keeps only in-frame clones and is missing some. The sample yields a few million clones, about 90% seen once. Sequencing used naive CD4+ T cells from PBMCs. The receptor set was obtained from a man between 18 and 29 years old in good health. Some clones in this sample may be carry-over from other donors' samples. Both conserved end residues are part of each CDR3. Fields, in order: V gene, D gene, clone size, J gene, CDR3 DNA, CDR3 protein. A D gene is named only where the DNA matches it firmly. Rows give clone size only sometimes, using once, few, many, or a class for an expanded clone.

v_gene: TRBV4-3; d_gene: -; abundance: -; j_gene: TRBJ2-3; CDR3nt: TGCGCCAGCAGCCAGATATACACAGATACGCAGTATTTT; CDR3aa: CASSQIYTDTQYF
v_gene: TRBV2; d_gene: -; abundance: -; j_gene: TRBJ2-7; CDR3nt: TGTGCCAGCAGTGTGAGTCTGAGCTCCTACGAGCAGTACTTC; CDR3aa: CASSVSLSSYEQYF
v_gene: TRBV28; d_gene: -; abundance: -; j_gene: TRBJ1-3; CDR3nt: TGTGCCAGCAACCTTCCGGCAGCGGGAAACACCATATATTTT; CDR3aa: CASNLPAAGNTIYF
v_gene: TRBV28; d_gene: -; abundance: -; j_gene: TRBJ2-7; CDR3nt: TGTGCCAGCAGTGCATCTCGACTTCGTGTAGGGGGTCCGAACGAGCAGTACTTC; CDR3aa: CASSASRLRVGGPNEQYF
v_gene: TRBV28; d_gene: -; abundance: -; j_gene: TRBJ2-2; CDR3nt: TGTGCCAGCAGTCTAGGGGGTTCGGAGCTGTTTTTT; CDR3aa: CASSLGGSELFF
v_gene: TRBV4-2; d_gene: -; abundance: -; j_gene: TRBJ1-2; CDR3nt: TGTGCCAGCAGCCAAGAAGGCCGGGCGGGCTATGGCTACACCTTC; CDR3aa: CASSQEGRAGYGYTF
v_gene: TRBV28; d_gene: -; abundance: -; j_gene: TRBJ2-5; CDR3nt: TGTGCCAGCAGTTTATGGAAAGCCCAAGAGACCCAGTACTTC; CDR3aa: CASSLWKAQETQYF
v_gene: TRBV15; d_gene: -; abundance: -; j_gene: TRBJ2-1; CDR3nt: TGTGCCACCAGCAAACGGGCTCCGTCTTTCTACAATGAGCAGTTCTTC; CDR3aa: CATSKRAPSFYNEQFF
v_gene: TRBV7-8; d_gene: -; abundance: -; j_gene: TRBJ2-7; CDR3nt: TGTGCCAGCAGCTTAGCGGGGGCAGGGAAGTACTTC; CDR3aa: CASSLAGAGKYF
v_gene: TRBV4-3; d_gene: -; abundance: -; j_gene: TRBJ1-2; CDR3nt: TGCGCCAGCAGCCGTTCACAGAGGACCCCTAACTATGGCTACACCTTC; CDR3aa: CASSRSQRTPNYGYTF
v_gene: TRBV9; d_gene: -; abundance: -; j_gene: TRBJ2-3; CDR3nt: TGTGCCAGCAGCGTAGATGGCGGGCCCGTAGGTGGAGATACGCAGTATTTT; CDR3aa: CASSVDGGPVGGDTQYF
v_gene: TRBV4-1; d_gene: -; abundance: -; j_gene: TRBJ1-5; CDR3nt: TGCGCCAGCAGCCAAGTACCCAGGGGACGGCAGCCCCAGCATTTT; CDR3aa: CASSQVPRGRQPQHF
v_gene: TRBV11-3; d_gene: -; abundance: -; j_gene: TRBJ2-7; CDR3nt: TGTGCCAGCAGCCAACGTTCGGGGTCTGAGGAGCAGTACTTC; CDR3aa: CASSQRSGSEEQYF
v_gene: TRBV6-1; d_gene: -; abundance: -; j_gene: TRBJ2-7; CDR3nt: TGTGCCAGCAGTGAAAGTCAGGATCTTTGGGAGCAGTACTTC; CDR3aa: CASSESQDLWEQYF
v_gene: TRBV2; d_gene: -; abundance: -; j_gene: TRBJ1-5; CDR3nt: TGTGCCAGCAGGGCAGGGAACTTTTCCCCCAATCAGCCCCAGCATTTT; CDR3aa: CASRAGNFSPNQPQHF
v_gene: TRBV5-6; d_gene: -; abundance: -; j_gene: TRBJ2-5; CDR3nt: TGTGCCAGCAGCTTGCTGTCCTTACAAGAGACCCAGTACTTC; CDR3aa: CASSLLSLQETQYF
v_gene: TRBV5-5; d_gene: -; abundance: -; j_gene: TRBJ2-1; CDR3nt: TGTGCCAGCAGCCACGGCAGGGTTGGTTCAGAGAATGAGCAGTTCTTC; CDR3aa: CASSHGRVGSENEQFF
v_gene: TRBV27; d_gene: TRBD1; abundance: few; j_gene: TRBJ2-7; CDR3nt: TGTGCCAGCAGGCTGCGACTCGCGGGACAGGGTTATTCCTACGAGCAGTACTTC; CDR3aa: CASRLRLAGQGYSYEQYF
v_gene: TRBV10-2; d_gene: TRBD2; abundance: -; j_gene: TRBJ2-1; CDR3nt: TGCGCCAGCAGGGGGTCTGGACTAGCGGGAGATCCGCGCAATGAGCAGTTCTTC; CDR3aa: CASRGSGLAGDPRNEQFF
v_gene: TRBV6-1; d_gene: -; abundance: -; j_gene: TRBJ2-7; CDR3nt: TGTGCCAGCTCCCTCGAGGGGGGGCAGTACTTC; CDR3aa: CASSLEGGQYF
v_gene: TRBV7-9; d_gene: -; abundance: once; j_gene: TRBJ2-5; CDR3nt: TGTGCCAGCAGCTTAGTGAGTAGGCGATACGAGACCCAGTACTTC; CDR3aa: CASSLVSRRYETQYF
v_gene: TRBV7-2; d_gene: -; abundance: -; j_gene: TRBJ1-1; CDR3nt: TGTGCCAGCAGCTGGGACATGGGGGCGTACACTGAAGCTTTCTTT; CDR3aa: CASSWDMGAYTEAFF
v_gene: TRBV6-1; d_gene: -; abundance: once; j_gene: TRBJ2-7; CDR3nt: TGTGCCACCGCCTCCCCGGGGTCCTACGAGCAGTACTTC; CDR3aa: CATASPGSYEQYF
v_gene: TRBV4-1; d_gene: TRBD1; abundance: -; j_gene: TRBJ1-4; CDR3nt: TGCGCCAGCACCCCGGTGACAGGGGAAAAACTGTTTTTT; CDR3aa: CASTPVTGEKLFF
v_gene: TRBV29-1; d_gene: TRBD1; abundance: -; j_gene: TRBJ2-1; CDR3nt: TGCAGCGTTGATAGGGGGCTGGATGAGCAGTTCTTC; CDR3aa: CSVDRGLDEQFF
v_gene: TRBV7-9; d_gene: -; abundance: -; j_gene: TRBJ2-7; CDR3nt: TGTGCCAGCAGCTTGTACAGGGACAACTACGAGCAGTACTTC; CDR3aa: CASSLYRDNYEQYF
v_gene: TRBV7-2; d_gene: -; abundance: -; j_gene: TRBJ2-7; CDR3nt: TGTGCCAGCAGCCGGGACGGGCCCCCCTACGAGCAGTACTTC; CDR3aa: CASSRDGPPYEQYF
v_gene: TRBV6-6; d_gene: -; abundance: -; j_gene: TRBJ1-5; CDR3nt: TGTGCCAGCAGTTCAGGAACAAGCAATCAGCCCCAGCATTTT; CDR3aa: CASSSGTSNQPQHF
v_gene: TRBV7-2; d_gene: -; abundance: -; j_gene: TRBJ2-7; CDR3nt: TGTGCCAGCAGCTTAGCGCCCTATTCAACCTACGAGCAGTACTTC; CDR3aa: CASSLAPYSTYEQYF
v_gene: TRBV10-3; d_gene: TRBD1; abundance: -; j_gene: TRBJ1-2; CDR3nt: TGTGCCATCAGTGGGACAGGGCTTAACTATGGCTACACCTTC; CDR3aa: CAISGTGLNYGYTF
v_gene: TRBV6-1; d_gene: -; abundance: -; j_gene: TRBJ2-7; CDR3nt: TGTGCCAGCAGTCCCCCCTCCTACGAGCAGTACTTC; CDR3aa: CASSPPSYEQYF
v_gene: TRBV9; d_gene: TRBD1; abundance: -; j_gene: TRBJ2-7; CDR3nt: TGTGCCAGCAGCCCTCCTCCATCGGACAGGATCAGCTACGAGCAGTACTTC; CDR3aa: CASSPPPSDRISYEQYF
v_gene: TRBV30; d_gene: -; abundance: -; j_gene: TRBJ1-2; CDR3nt: TGTGCCTGGAGTAAGGCAGGGAATATTAACTATGGCTACACCTTC; CDR3aa: CAWSKAGNINYGYTF
v_gene: TRBV7-8; d_gene: TRBD1; abundance: -; j_gene: TRBJ2-1; CDR3nt: TGTGCCAGCAGCTCACGCCAGAACAGGGGATGGGATGAGCAGTTCTTC; CDR3aa: CASSSRQNRGWDEQFF
v_gene: TRBV7-9; d_gene: TRBD2; abundance: -; j_gene: TRBJ2-1; CDR3nt: TGTGCCAGCAGCCAAACCGGGACTAGCACTAATGAGCAGTTCTTC; CDR3aa: CASSQTGTSTNEQFF
v_gene: TRBV6-1; d_gene: -; abundance: -; j_gene: TRBJ1-5; CDR3nt: TGTGCCAGCAGTGAACGACCCACCTATAGCAATCAGCCCCAGCATTTT; CDR3aa: CASSERPTYSNQPQHF
v_gene: TRBV7-2; d_gene: -; abundance: -; j_gene: TRBJ2-1; CDR3nt: TGTGCCAGCAGCTTACGGCGGGGAAATGAGCAGTTCTTC; CDR3aa: CASSLRRGNEQFF
v_gene: TRBV6-5; d_gene: -; abundance: -; j_gene: TRBJ2-5; CDR3nt: TGTGCCAGCAGTTACTCGGGGCAGGGGATCCAAGAGACCCAGTACTTC; CDR3aa: CASSYSGQGIQETQYF
v_gene: TRBV9; d_gene: TRBD2; abundance: -; j_gene: TRBJ2-1; CDR3nt: TGTGCCAGCAGCGCCCTGGGACTAGCGACCTACAATGAGCAGTTCTTC; CDR3aa: CASSALGLATYNEQFF
v_gene: TRBV19; d_gene: TRBD1; abundance: -; j_gene: TRBJ2-2; CDR3nt: TGTGCCACCCGAGACCCTTGGACAGGGGGCGAGACCGGGGAGCTGTTTTTT; CDR3aa: CATRDPWTGGETGELFF
v_gene: TRBV7-7; d_gene: -; abundance: -; j_gene: TRBJ2-1; CDR3nt: TGTGCCAGCAGCTTAGACGACAGGAAGAGCTCCTACAATGAGCAGTTCTTC; CDR3aa: CASSLDDRKSSYNEQFF
v_gene: TRBV29-1; d_gene: -; abundance: -; j_gene: TRBJ2-7; CDR3nt: TGCAGCGTTGAGGAAGACAAAAGAGGCTACGAGCAGTACTTC; CDR3aa: CSVEEDKRGYEQYF
v_gene: TRBV18; d_gene: TRBD1; abundance: -; j_gene: TRBJ2-3; CDR3nt: TGTGCCAGCTCACCACGACAGGGGGCAGCAGTTGCAGATACGCAGTATTTT; CDR3aa: CASSPRQGAAVADTQYF
v_gene: TRBV11-2; d_gene: -; abundance: -; j_gene: TRBJ2-1; CDR3nt: TGTGCCAGCAGCTTCGTAAATCGAGCAGATGAGCAGTTCTTC; CDR3aa: CASSFVNRADEQFF
v_gene: TRBV5-1; d_gene: -; abundance: -; j_gene: TRBJ2-7; CDR3nt: TGCGCCAGCAGCCCCGGGACGGCGACCTACGAGCAGTACTTC; CDR3aa: CASSPGTATYEQYF
v_gene: TRBV7-2; d_gene: -; abundance: -; j_gene: TRBJ2-5; CDR3nt: TGTGCCAGCAGCCCGGGACTGTTCCAAGAGACCCAGTACTTC; CDR3aa: CASSPGLFQETQYF